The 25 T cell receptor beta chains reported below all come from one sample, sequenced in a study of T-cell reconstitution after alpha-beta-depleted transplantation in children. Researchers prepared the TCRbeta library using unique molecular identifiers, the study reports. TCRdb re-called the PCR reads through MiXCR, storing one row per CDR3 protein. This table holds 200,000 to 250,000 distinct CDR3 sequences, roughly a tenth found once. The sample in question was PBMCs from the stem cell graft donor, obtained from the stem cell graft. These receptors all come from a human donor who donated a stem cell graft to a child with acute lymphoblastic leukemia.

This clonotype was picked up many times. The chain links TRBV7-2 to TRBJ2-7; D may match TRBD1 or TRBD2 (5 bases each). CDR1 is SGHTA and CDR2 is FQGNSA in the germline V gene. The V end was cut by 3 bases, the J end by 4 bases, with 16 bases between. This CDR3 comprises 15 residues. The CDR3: CASSLYSGLEYEQYF. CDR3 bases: TGTGCCAGCAGCTTGTACTCGGGGCTAGAATACGAGCAGTACTTC.

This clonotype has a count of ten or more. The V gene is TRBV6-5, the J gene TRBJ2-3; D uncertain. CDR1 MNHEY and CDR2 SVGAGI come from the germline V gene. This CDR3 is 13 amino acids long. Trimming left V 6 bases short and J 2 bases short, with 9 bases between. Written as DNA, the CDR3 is TGTGCCAGCAGCCGCGAGTTCACAGATACGCAGTATTTT. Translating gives CASSREFTDTQYF.

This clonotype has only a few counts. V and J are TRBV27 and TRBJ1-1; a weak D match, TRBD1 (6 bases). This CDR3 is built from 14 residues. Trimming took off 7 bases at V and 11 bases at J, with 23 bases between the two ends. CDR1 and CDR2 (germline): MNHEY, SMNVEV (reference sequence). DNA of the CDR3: TGTGCCAGCACCGACTCCGGGGAATGGAGGGGGGCTTTCTTT. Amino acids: CASTDSGEWRGAFF.

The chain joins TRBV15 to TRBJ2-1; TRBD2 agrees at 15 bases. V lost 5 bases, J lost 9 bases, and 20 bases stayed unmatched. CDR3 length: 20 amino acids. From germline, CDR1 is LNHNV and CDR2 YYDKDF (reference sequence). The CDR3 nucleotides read TGTGCCACCAGCTGGAAGTGGACTAGCGGGGGGGCCGGGTCGAATAGTGAGCAGTTCTTC. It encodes CATSWKWTSGGAGSNSEQFF.

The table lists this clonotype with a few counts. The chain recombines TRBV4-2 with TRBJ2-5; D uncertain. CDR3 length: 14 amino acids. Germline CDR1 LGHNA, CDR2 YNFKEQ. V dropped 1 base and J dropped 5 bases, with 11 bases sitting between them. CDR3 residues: CASSQGGMGETQYF. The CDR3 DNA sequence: TGTGCCAGCAGCCAAGGGGGTATGGGGGAGACCCAGTACTTC.

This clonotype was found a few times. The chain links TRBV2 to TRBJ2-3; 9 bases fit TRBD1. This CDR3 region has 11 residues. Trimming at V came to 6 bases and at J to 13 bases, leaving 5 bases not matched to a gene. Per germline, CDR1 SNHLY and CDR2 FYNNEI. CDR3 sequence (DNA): TGTGCCAGCAGCGTGGACAGGGGCGAGTATTTT. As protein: CASSVDRGEYF. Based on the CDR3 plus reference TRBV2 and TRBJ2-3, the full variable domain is EPEVTQTPSHQVTQMGQEVILRCVPISNHLYFYWYRQILGQKVEFLVSFYNNEISEKSEIFDDQFSVERPDGSNFTLKIRSTKLEDSAMYFCASSVDRGEYFGPGTRLTVL.

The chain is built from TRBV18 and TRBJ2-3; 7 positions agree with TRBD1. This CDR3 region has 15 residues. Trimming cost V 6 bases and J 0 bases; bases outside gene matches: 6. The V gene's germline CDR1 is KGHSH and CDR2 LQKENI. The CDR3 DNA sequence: TGTGCCAGCTCCACCTACAGGGGCAGCACAGATACGCAGTATTTT. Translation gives CASSTYRGSTDTQYF.

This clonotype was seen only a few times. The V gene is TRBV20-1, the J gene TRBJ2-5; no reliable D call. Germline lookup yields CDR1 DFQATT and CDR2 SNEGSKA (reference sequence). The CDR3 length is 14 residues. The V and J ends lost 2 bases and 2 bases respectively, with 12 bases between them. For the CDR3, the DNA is TGCAGTGCTAGACCTACAAGAGCACAAGAGACCCAGTACTTC. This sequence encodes CSARPTRAQETQYF.

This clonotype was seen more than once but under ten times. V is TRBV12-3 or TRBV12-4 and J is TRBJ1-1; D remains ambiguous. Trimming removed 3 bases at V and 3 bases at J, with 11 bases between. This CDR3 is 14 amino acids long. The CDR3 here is CASSFGETYTEAFF. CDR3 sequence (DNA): TGTGCCAGCAGTTTCGGTGAGACGTACACTGAAGCTTTCTTT.

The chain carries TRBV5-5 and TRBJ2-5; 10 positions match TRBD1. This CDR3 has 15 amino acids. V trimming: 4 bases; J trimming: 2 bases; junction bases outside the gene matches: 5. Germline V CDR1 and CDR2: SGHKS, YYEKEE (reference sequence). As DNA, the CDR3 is TGTGCCAGCAGCCAGCCGGGACAGGGGCAAGAGACCCAGTACTTC. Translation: CASSQPGQGQETQYF.

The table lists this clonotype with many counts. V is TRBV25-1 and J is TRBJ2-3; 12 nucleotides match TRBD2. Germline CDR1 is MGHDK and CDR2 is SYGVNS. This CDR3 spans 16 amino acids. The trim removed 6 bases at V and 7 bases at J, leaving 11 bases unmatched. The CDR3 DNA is TGTGCCAGCAGCGCAATGACTAGCGGGGGTAATTATACGCAGTATTTT. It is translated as CASSAMTSGGNYTQYF.

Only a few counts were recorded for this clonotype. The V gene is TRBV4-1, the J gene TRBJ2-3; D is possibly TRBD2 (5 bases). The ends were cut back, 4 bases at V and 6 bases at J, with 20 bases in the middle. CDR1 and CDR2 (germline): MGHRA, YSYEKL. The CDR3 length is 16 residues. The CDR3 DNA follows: TGCGCCAGCAGCCTGAGGAAGGAGCAACCGGGGGATACGCAGTATTTT. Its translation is CASSLRKEQPGDTQYF.

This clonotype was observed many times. In DNA form, the CDR3 reads TGTGCCAGCTCACCACCGGAAACAGGGGTAAATCAGCCCCAGCATTTT. This encodes CASSPPETGVNQPQHF. The rearrangement links TRBV18 to TRBJ1-5; TRBD1 matches 7 bases. The CDR3 extends over 16 amino acids. Germline V gene lookup returns CDR1 KGHSH and CDR2 LQKENI. V lost 0 bases and J lost 4; bases outside the gene matches: 6.

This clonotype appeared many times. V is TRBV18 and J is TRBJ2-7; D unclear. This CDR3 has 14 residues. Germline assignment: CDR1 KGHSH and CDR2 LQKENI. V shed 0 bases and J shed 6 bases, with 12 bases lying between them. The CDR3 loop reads CASSPPAGFSEQYF. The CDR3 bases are TGTGCCAGCTCACCACCGGCTGGGTTTAGCGAGCAGTACTTC.

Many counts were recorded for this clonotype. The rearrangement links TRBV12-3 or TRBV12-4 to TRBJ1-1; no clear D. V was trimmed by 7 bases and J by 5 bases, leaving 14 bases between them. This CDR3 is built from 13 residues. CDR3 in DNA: TGTGCCAGCACCCTCTACCGAGGAACTGAAGCTTTCTTT. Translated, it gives CASTLYRGTEAFF.

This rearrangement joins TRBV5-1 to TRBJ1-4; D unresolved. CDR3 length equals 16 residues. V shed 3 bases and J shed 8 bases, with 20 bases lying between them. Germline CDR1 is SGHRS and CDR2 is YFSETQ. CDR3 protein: CASSSDPGDRVEKLFF. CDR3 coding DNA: TGCGCCAGCAGCTCGGATCCAGGAGATCGGGTAGAAAAACTGTTTTTT.

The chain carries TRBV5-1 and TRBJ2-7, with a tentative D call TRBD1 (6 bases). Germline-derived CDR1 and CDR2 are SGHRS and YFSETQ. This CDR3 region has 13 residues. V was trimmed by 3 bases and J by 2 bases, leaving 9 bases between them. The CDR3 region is CASSYRDTYEQYF. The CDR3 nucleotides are TGCGCCAGCAGCTACCGGGACACCTACGAGCAGTACTTC. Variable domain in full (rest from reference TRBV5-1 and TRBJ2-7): KAGVTQTPRYLIKTRGQQVTLSCSPISGHRSVSWYQQTPGQGLQFLFEYFSETQRNKGNFPGRFSGRQFSNSRSEMNVSTLELGDSALYLCASSYRDTYEQYFGPGTRLTVT.

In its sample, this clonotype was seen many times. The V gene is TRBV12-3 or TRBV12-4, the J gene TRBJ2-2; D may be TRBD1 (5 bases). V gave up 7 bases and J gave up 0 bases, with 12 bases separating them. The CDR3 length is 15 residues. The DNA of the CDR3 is TGTGCCAGCACCGCGCGACAGACGAACACCGGGGAGCTGTTTTTT. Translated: CASTARQTNTGELFF.

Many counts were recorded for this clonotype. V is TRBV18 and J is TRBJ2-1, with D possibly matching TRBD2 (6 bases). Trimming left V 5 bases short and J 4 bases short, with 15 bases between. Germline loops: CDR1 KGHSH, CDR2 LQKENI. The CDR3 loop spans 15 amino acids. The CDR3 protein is CASSGGAGTYNEQFF. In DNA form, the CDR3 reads TGTGCCAGCTCAGGCGGGGCAGGAACATACAATGAGCAGTTCTTC.

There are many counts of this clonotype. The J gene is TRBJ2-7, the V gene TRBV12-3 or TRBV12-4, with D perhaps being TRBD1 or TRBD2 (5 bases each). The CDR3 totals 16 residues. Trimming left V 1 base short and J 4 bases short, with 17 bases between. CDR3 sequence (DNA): TGTGCCAGCAGTTTAGTTCAGGGAGCGACGTATTACGAGCAGTACTTC. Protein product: CASSLVQGATYYEQYF.

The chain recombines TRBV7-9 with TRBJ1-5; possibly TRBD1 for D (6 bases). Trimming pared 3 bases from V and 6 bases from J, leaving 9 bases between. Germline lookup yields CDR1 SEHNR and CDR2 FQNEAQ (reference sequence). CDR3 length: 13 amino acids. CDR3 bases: TGTGCCAGCAGCTTCGAGGGGGTTCAGCCCCAGCATTTT. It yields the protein CASSFEGVQPQHF.

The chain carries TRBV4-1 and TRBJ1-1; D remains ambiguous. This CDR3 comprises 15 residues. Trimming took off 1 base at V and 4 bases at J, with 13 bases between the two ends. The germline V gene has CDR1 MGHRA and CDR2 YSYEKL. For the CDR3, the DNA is TGCGCCAGCAGCCAAGGAGACTCCAAACTCACTGAAGCTTTCTTT. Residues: CASSQGDSKLTEAFF.

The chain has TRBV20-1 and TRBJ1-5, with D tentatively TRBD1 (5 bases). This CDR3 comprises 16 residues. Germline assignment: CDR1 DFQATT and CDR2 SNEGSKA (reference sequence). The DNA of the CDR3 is TGCAGCGCGAACAGGTGGGCCACGATGGGCAATCAGCCCCAGCATTTT. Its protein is CSANRWATMGNQPQHF.

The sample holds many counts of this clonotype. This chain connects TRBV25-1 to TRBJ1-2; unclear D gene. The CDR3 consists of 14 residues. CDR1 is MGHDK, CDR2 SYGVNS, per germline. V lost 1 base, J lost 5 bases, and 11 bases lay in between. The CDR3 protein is CASSESGEVYGYTF. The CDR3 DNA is TGTGCCAGCAGTGAATCCGGGGAGGTTTATGGCTACACCTTC.

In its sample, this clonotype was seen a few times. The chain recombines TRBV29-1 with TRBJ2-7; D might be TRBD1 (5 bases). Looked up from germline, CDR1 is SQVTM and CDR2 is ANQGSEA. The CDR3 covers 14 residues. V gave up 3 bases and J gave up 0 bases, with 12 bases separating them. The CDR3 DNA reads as TGCAGCGTTGATGCAGGGAAAGGCTCCTACGAGCAGTACTTC. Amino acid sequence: CSVDAGKGSYEQYF.